Listed below are T cell receptor beta chains from one sample, sequenced in a study of OX40 agonist ivuxolimab in advanced cancers. The data were produced by immunoSEQ multiplex PCR, yet TCRdb's version contains in-frame clones alone and is incomplete. The profile shows roughly 11,000 clones, approximately 80% of them singletons. The source was CD4+ or CD8+ T cells sorted from blood, collected in a trial of the OX40 agonist ivuxolimab. These receptors were collected from an adult with an advanced solid tumor such as melanoma, head and neck, liver or kidney cancer. The conserved cysteine and the conserved F or W are not part of the CDR3 here. The order of the fields is V gene, D gene, J gene, CDR3 protein. A D gene is named only where the DNA matches it firmly.

TRBV6-1	-	TRBJ1-6	ASSDSYNSPLH
TRBV4-1	-	TRBJ2-7	ASSQEYGGRGEQY
TRBV25-1	-	TRBJ1-2	ASNENGYT
TRBV11-2	-	TRBJ1-1	ASSLWEGQAEAF
TRBV5-1	-	TRBJ2-5	ASSSPRTDPAETQY
TRBV29-1	TRBD1	TRBJ1-2	SVTGGEDYGYT
TRBV29-1	-	TRBJ1-1	SAGGGAVLATEAF
TRBV7-8	TRBD2	TRBJ2-5	ASSLGFGEGGETQY
TRBV9	-	TRBJ2-7	ASSVEPSYEQY
TRBV27	-	TRBJ1-2	ASSFKAPPAGYGYT
TRBV10-1	TRBD1	TRBJ1-5	AGRDRGHLDQPQH
TRBV7-8	-	TRBJ2-5	ASSSPGASTSGETQY
TRBV9	TRBD2	TRBJ2-5	ASSDRGRWGETQY
TRBV19	-	TRBJ2-7	ASSIASGGLSYEQY
TRBV30	-	TRBJ2-7	AWEGPSSYEQY
TRBV7-6	TRBD2	TRBJ2-7	ASSLASSGSFYEQY
TRBV7-6	TRBD2	TRBJ2-3	ASSRTSGTDTQY
TRBV4-2	TRBD1	TRBJ1-3	ASSQEGTGSGNTIY
TRBV27	-	TRBJ2-7	ASGLSGRSSYEQY
TRBV7-9	-	TRBJ2-7	ASSFVAESHYEQY
TRBV14	-	TRBJ2-2	ASSGGDTGELF
TRBV6-1	-	TRBJ1-1	ASSEEGAGAGTEAF
TRBV5-1	-	TRBJ2-3	ASSLAGRGGLDTQY
TRBV4-1	TRBD2	TRBJ2-7	ASSQEISSGSFEQY
TRBV15	-	TRBJ2-3	ATSRDGTSTDTQY
TRBV10-2	TRBD1	TRBJ2-7	ASIRNTGVDEQY